This is a list of T cell receptor beta chains from one sample in a study of T-cell memory formation after mild COVID-19. One entry per CDR3 protein, called by TCRdb with MiXCR from the 5' RACE reads. Here the sample spans a few hundred thousand distinct CDR3 sequences, around 14% being singletons. Sequenced material: PBMCs or a T cell subset sorted from them (not recorded which). These receptors came from a man aged 18 to 35 who had mild COVID-19 (a few samples of this study predate the infection). Cell type and time point are not known. CDR3s include the opening cysteine and the closing phenylalanine or tryptophan. D genes are given only for firm matches. The size field is filled for only some rows; it gives once, few, many or a size class.

CDR3,DNA,J,size,V,D,length
CSARDSQGARGYTF,TGCAGTGCTAGAGACTCACAGGGGGCGCGGGGCTACACCTTC,TRBJ1-2,-,TRBV20-1,TRBD1,14
CASSFNRDIQETQYF,TGTGCCAGCAGCTTTAACCGGGACATCCAAGAGACCCAGTACTTC,TRBJ2-5,few,TRBV6-6,-,15
CASSFGSGGASGANVLTF,TGTGCCAGCAGCTTTGGCTCAGGGGGCGCCTCTGGGGCCAACGTCCTGACTTTC,TRBJ2-6,-,TRBV7-8,TRBD1,18
CASSYRASGEDTQYF,TGTGCCAGCAGTTACAGGGCTAGCGGGGAGGATACCCAGTACTTC,TRBJ2-5,-,TRBV6-2/TRBV6-3,TRBD2,15
CASSGGSSGDLETQYF,TGTGCAAGCTCCGGGGGGTCTAGCGGGGACTTAGAGACCCAGTACTTC,TRBJ2-5,-,TRBV19,TRBD2,16
CASSLYADTEAFF,TGTGCCAGCAGCTTATATGCGGACACTGAAGCTTTCTTT,TRBJ1-1,few,TRBV7-2,-,13
CAISEVTLTNYGYTF,TGTGCCATCAGCGAGGTCACCCTCACTAACTATGGCTACACCTTC,TRBJ1-2,-,TRBV10-3,-,15
CASGGREGYTF,TGTGCCAGCGGGGGGCGGGAGGGCTACACCTTC,TRBJ1-2,-,TRBV12-3/TRBV12-4,-,11
CASSRRDRASTDTQYF,TGTGCCAGCAGCCGTCGGGACAGGGCCAGCACAGATACGCAGTATTTT,TRBJ2-3,many,TRBV12-3/TRBV12-4,TRBD1,16
CASSPGSSSYNEQFF,TGCGCCAGCAGCCCCGGTTCTAGCTCCTACAATGAGCAGTTCTTC,TRBJ2-1,many,TRBV4-3,-,15
CASGTGDFYQPQHF,TGTGCCAGTGGGACAGGGGATTTTTATCAGCCCCAGCATTTT,TRBJ1-5,-,TRBV6-5,TRBD1,14
CASSQQGARETQYF,TGCGCCAGCAGCCAACAGGGGGCTAGGGAGACCCAGTACTTC,TRBJ2-5,many,TRBV5-1,TRBD1,14
CASSRQENTEAFF,TGTGCCAGCAGCCGACAGGAGAACACTGAAGCTTTCTTT,TRBJ1-1,many,TRBV7-2,-,13
CASSKTGLGTYEQYF,TGCGCCAGCAGCAAGACAGGGTTGGGAACCTACGAGCAGTACTTC,TRBJ2-7,few,TRBV5-1,TRBD1,15
CASSESVLADTDTQYF,TGCGCCAGCAGTGAGTCAGTACTAGCGGACACAGATACGCAGTATTTT,TRBJ2-3,-,TRBV10-1,TRBD2,16
CASSQDRGGADGYTF,TGCGCCAGCAGCCAAGATCGCGGGGGCGCGGATGGCTACACCTTC,TRBJ1-2,few,TRBV4-3,-,15
CASSPRVDSNQPQHF,TGTGCCAGCTCACCGAGGGTGGATAGCAATCAGCCCCAGCATTTT,TRBJ1-5,-,TRBV18,-,15
CASSVDSSSGTQYF,TGTGCCAGCAGCGTTGACAGTTCGAGTGGGACCCAGTACTTC,TRBJ2-5,few,TRBV9,-,14
CASSPPPRTAYNEQFF,TGTGCCAGCAGCCCACCCCCGCGTACCGCCTACAATGAGCAGTTCTTC,TRBJ2-1,-,TRBV13,-,16
CASSYSRSSGGAYTQYF,TGTGCCAGCAGTTACTCGAGATCTAGCGGCGGAGCTTATACGCAGTATTTT,TRBJ2-3,few,TRBV6-5,TRBD2,17
CASGLRGASPDTQYF,TGTGCCAGCGGCCTCCGGGGGGCTTCCCCAGATACGCAGTATTTT,TRBJ2-3,few,TRBV2,-,15
CASSFGWSSNYGYTF,TGTGCCAGCAGCTTCGGATGGTCCTCTAACTATGGCTACACCTTC,TRBJ1-2,many,TRBV7-9,-,15
CASSRLADLQETQYF,TGTGCCAGCAGTAGACTAGCGGATCTCCAAGAGACCCAGTACTTC,TRBJ2-5,-,TRBV12-3/TRBV12-4,TRBD2,15
CASSRPEAIGEQYF,TGTGCCAGCAGCCGACCGGAGGCGATAGGGGAGCAGTACTTC,TRBJ2-7,many,TRBV7-2,-,14
CASSSEAGEKLFF,TGTGCCAGCAGCTCCGAGGCGGGTGAAAAACTGTTTTTT,TRBJ1-4,many,TRBV7-8,-,13
CAISEAGTGINEQFF,TGTGCCATCAGTGAGGCGGGGACAGGGATCAATGAGCAGTTCTTC,TRBJ2-1,many,TRBV10-3,TRBD1,15
CASSPLSEVSSYTF,TGTGCCAGCTCACCACTCTCGGAGGTCTCCAGCTACACCTTC,TRBJ1-2,-,TRBV18,-,14
CSVGVMNTEAFF,TGCAGCGTTGGGGTCATGAACACTGAAGCTTTCTTT,TRBJ1-1,many,TRBV29-1,-,12
CASSETQGNTEAFF,TGTGCCAGCAGCGAAACACAGGGGAACACTGAAGCTTTCTTT,TRBJ1-1,few,TRBV7-6,-,14
CASSPAPTAGELFF,TGTGCCAGCAGTCCCGCCCCAACAGCCGGGGAGCTGTTTTTT,TRBJ2-2,-,TRBV5-5,-,14
CASSGAGQSFWGKNIQYF,TGTGCCAGTTCTGGAGCGGGACAATCGTTCTGGGGCAAAAACATTCAGTACTTC,TRBJ2-4,few,TRBV12-3/TRBV12-4,-,18
CASSPEGQGNLPQHF,TGTGCCAGCAGTCCAGAGGGACAGGGGAATTTGCCCCAGCATTTT,TRBJ1-5,-,TRBV12-3/TRBV12-4,TRBD1,15
CASSLGRWGQGTDTQYF,TGCGCCAGCAGCTTGGGTCGATGGGGACAGGGAACAGATACGCAGTATTTT,TRBJ2-3,-,TRBV5-1,TRBD1,17
CASTGDRERGGELFF,TGTGCCAGCACCGGGGACAGGGAGCGTGGCGGGGAGCTGTTTTTT,TRBJ2-2,few,TRBV7-2,TRBD1,15
CASSLLGIDTQYF,TGTGCCAGCAGTTTACTGGGAATCGATACGCAGTATTTT,TRBJ2-3,-,TRBV28,-,13
CASSSRLATNTGELFF,TGTGCCAGCAGCTCTCGACTAGCGACGAACACCGGGGAGCTGTTTTTT,TRBJ2-2,many,TRBV7-7,TRBD2,16
CASSLIKDGDSTDTQYF,TGTGCCAGCAGCTTAATTAAGGACGGTGACTCCACAGATACGCAGTATTTT,TRBJ2-3,few,TRBV7-3,-,17
CASVGMNTEAFF,TGTGCCAGCGTCGGAATGAACACTGAAGCTTTCTTT,TRBJ1-1,-,TRBV3-2,-,12
CASSLGTGLAKNIQYF,TGTGCCAGCAGCTTAGGGACAGGGCTGGCCAAAAACATTCAGTACTTC,TRBJ2-4,few,TRBV7-8,TRBD1,16
CSASPGPVGGYTF,TGCAGTGCTAGTCCTGGACCGGTCGGTGGCTACACCTTC,TRBJ1-2,few,TRBV20-1,-,13
CASSSTGGGEKLFF,TGTGCCAGCAGCTCCACAGGGGGCGGTGAAAAACTGTTTTTT,TRBJ1-4,many,TRBV9,TRBD1,14
CASSLQGRAFF,TGTGCCAGCAGCTTACAGGGTAGGGCTTTCTTT,TRBJ1-1,-,TRBV7-2,-,11
CASSLTPGTGATDTQYF,TGTGCCAGCAGCTTAACACCCGGGACAGGGGCCACAGATACGCAGTATTTT,TRBJ2-3,-,TRBV7-2,TRBD1,17